This T cell receptor (beta chain) was identified during a study of vaccination effects on CD4 cells after COVID-19. The ViraFEST assay expanded antigen-specific CD4+ T cells with viral peptide pools before sequencing. The authors isolated CD4+ T cells after approximately 9 days of culture. Vaccinated participants had no history of SARS-CoV-2 infection and tested negative for nucleocapsid antibodies. Worth noting for this clone: The antigen is unknown.

CDR1 is SGHTA, CDR2 FQGNSA, per germline. V dropped 6 bases and J dropped 5; count of bases not matched to a gene: 9. The CDR3 runs to 16 residues. Data came from immunoSEQ multiplex PCR; TCRdb stores just in-frame clones and leaves some out. The sample contains some 77,000 clones, around three quarters of which appear only once. The TCR comes from a human donor who received a COVID-19 vaccine. The chain couples TRBV7-2 to TRBJ2-1; 11 bases align to TRBD2. The sample in question was CD4+ T cells from PBMCs cultured with HCoV-OC43 spike peptides, obtained before COVID-19 vaccination. Subset described: HCoV-OC43 spike overlapping peptide pool stimulation. The CDR3 sequence: CASRYKTSGVNNEQFF. CDR3 sequence (DNA): TGTGCCAGCAGATACAAGACTAGCGGGGTTAACAATGAGCAGTTCTTC.